This T cell receptor beta chain was found in a study of T cell responses to AZD1222 COVID-19 vaccine. Turning to the study itself: Researchers grouped second doses given at about 4 or about 12 weeks into one pool.

Data came from immunoSEQ multiplex PCR; TCRdb stores just in-frame clones and leaves some out. The sample lists 130,000 or so clones, roughly 92% occurring once. Study-wide results and limits: Following two doses of AZD1222, Spike-specific TCR breadth and depth rose. Clonal diversity was possibly underestimated, and white British individuals and females predominated among donors. Only a handful of people who got AZD1222 tested seropositive at baseline.

Germline assignment: CDR1 SGHTA and CDR2 FQGNSA. The CDR3 is 15 residues long. Deletions cut 5 bases from V and 5 bases from J, with 18 bases between. For this clone: The antigen is not known.

The chain employs TRBV7-2 and TRBJ1-1; D possibly corresponds to TRBD1 (5 bases). Sequenced here: peripheral blood, sampled on day 0 of AZD1222 vaccination. The TCR comes from an adult in good health. The CDR3 DNA reads TGTGCCAGCAGCCTTCACCCTCAGGGACGAACTGAAGCTTTCTTT. It translates to CASSLHPQGRTEAFF.